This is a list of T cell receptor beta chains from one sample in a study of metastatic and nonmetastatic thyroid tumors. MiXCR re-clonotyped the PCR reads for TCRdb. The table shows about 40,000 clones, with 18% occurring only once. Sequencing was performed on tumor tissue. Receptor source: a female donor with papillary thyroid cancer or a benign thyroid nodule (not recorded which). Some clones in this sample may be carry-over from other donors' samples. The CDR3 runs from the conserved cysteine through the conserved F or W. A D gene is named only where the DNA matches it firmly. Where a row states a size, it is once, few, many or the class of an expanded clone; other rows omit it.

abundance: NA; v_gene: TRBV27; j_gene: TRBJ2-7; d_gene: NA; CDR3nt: TGTGCCAGCATCCCGGTTCCCGTCCCCGCCTACGAGCAGCACTTC; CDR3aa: CASIPVPVPAYEQHF
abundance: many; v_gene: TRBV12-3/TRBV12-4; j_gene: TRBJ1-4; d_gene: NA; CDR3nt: TGTGCCAGCAGTCAGGGACACAGGGAGGAAAAACTGTTTTTT; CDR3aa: CASSQGHREEKLFF
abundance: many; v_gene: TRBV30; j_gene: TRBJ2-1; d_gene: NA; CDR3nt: TGTGCCTGGAGTCCCCTTAGAAATGAGCAGTTCTTC; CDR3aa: CAWSPLRNEQFF
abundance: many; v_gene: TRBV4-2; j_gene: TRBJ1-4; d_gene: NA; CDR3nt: TGTGCCAGCAGCCCAGCGCGTGAAAAACTGTTTTTT; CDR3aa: CASSPAREKLFF
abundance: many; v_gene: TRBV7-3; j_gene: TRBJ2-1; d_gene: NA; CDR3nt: TGTGCCAGCAGCTTAATTCCGAGAGGGGGGAATGAGCAGTTCTTC; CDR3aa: CASSLIPRGGNEQFF
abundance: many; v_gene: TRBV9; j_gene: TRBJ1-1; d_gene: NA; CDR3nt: TGTGCCAGCAGCGTAGTAGTAGGACTTTATAGTTTTTTTGGTGAAGCTTTCTTT; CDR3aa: CASSVVVGLYSFFGEAFF
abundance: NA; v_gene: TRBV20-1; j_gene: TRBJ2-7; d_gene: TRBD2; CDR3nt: TGCAGTGCCTGGACTAGCGGAACTACGTCACCCTACGAGCAGTACTTC; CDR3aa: CSAWTSGTTSPYEQYF
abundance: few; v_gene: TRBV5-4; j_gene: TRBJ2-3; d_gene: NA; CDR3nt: TGTGCCAGCAGCTTAATAGGTTTGGGCAGGTCAGATACGCAGTATTTT; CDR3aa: CASSLIGLGRSDTQYF
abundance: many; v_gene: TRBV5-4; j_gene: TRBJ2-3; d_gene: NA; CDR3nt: TGTGCCAGCAGCTTGATGGGTGTCACAGATACGCAGTATTTT; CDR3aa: CASSLMGVTDTQYF
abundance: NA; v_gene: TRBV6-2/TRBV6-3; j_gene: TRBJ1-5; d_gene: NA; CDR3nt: TGTGCCAGCAGTTACTCGAGTCAGCGGTCCGGGGGCGGTCAGCCCCAGCATTTT; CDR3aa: CASSYSSQRSGGGQPQHF
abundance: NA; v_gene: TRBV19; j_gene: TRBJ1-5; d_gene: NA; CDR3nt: TGTGCCAGTAGTATGATGTTGGGAGGCAATCAGCCCCAGCATTTT; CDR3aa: CASSMMLGGNQPQHF
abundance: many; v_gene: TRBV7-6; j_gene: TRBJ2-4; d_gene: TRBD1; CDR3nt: TGTGCCAGCAGCTTGTATCCGGGACAGGGGTCCTACCATCCCAAAAACATTCAGTACTTC; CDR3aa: CASSLYPGQGSYHPKNIQYF
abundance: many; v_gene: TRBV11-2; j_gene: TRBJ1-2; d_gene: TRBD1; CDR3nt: TGTGCCAGCAGACGGGTGCGGACAGGGGGCGCCGATGGCTACACCTTC; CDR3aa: CASRRVRTGGADGYTF
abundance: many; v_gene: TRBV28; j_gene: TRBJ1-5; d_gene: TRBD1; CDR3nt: TGTGCCAGCAACCCAGGGGGGGGGGGCAAGCCCCAGCATTTT; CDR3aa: CASNPGGGGKPQHF
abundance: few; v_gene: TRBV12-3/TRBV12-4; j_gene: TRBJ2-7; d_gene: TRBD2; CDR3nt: TGTGCCAGCAGTTTCTTCTTAGGGGGAGCGGGAGACTCCTACGAGCAGTACTTC; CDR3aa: CASSFFLGGAGDSYEQYF
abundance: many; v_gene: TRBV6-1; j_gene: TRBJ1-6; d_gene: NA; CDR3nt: TGTGCCAGCAGTTTTTACCGGGACGGAGGATCACCCCTCCACTTT; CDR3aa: CASSFYRDGGSPLHF
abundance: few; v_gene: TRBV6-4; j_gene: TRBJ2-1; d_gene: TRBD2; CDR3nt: TGTGCCAGCAGTGACCAAGTAGCGGGTAAGCAGTTCTTC; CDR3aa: CASSDQVAGKQFF
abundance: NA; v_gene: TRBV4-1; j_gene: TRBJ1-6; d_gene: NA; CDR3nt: TGCGCCAGCAGCCAAGAGGGAGAGTTTAATTCACCCCTCCACTTT; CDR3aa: CASSQEGEFNSPLHF
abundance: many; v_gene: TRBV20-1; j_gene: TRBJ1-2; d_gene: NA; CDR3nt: TGCAGTGCTAGCTCACCCGAGGCGGATGGCTACACCTTC; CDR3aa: CSASSPEADGYTF
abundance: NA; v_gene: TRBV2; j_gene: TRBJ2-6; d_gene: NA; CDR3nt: TGTGCCAGCAAGATGACCAGCTCTGGGGCCAAAATCCTGACTTTC; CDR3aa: CASKMTSSGAKILTF
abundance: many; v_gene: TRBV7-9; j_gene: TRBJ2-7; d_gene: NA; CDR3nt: TGTGCCAGCAGCCCAGGCGGCAGGCCTTACGAGCAGTACTTC; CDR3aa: CASSPGGRPYEQYF
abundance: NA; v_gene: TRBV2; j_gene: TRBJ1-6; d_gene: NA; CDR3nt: TGTGCCAGCAACGGGGTTGGAAATTCACCCCTCCACTTT; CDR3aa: CASNGVGNSPLHF
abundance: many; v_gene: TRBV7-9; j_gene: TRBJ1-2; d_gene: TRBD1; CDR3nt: TGTGCCAGCAGTCGACAGGGGTATGGCTACACCTTC; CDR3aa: CASSRQGYGYTF
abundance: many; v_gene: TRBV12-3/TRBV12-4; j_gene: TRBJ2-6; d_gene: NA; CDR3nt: TGTGCCAGCAGTTCCACAGGCACTGGGGCCAACGTCCTGACTTTC; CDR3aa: CASSSTGTGANVLTF
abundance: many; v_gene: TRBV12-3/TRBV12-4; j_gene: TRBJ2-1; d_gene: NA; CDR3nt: TGTGCCAGCAGCTACGTGGGTGAGCAGTTCTTC; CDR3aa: CASSYVGEQFF
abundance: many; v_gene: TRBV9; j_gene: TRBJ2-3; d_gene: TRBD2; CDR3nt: TGTGCCAGCAGCGTTTCTGGGGGTAGCGGGAGCTCTGGCACAGATACGCAGTATTTT; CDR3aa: CASSVSGGSGSSGTDTQYF
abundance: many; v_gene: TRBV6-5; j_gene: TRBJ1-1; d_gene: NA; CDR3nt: TGTGCCAGCAGTTACTCCTCATACACGAACACTGAAGCTTTCTTT; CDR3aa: CASSYSSYTNTEAFF
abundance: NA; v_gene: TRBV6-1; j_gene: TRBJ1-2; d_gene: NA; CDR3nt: TGTGCCAGCAGTGAACGGGGGGGTGTACCTTCGGGTGGCTACACCTTC; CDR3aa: CASSERGGVPSGGYTF
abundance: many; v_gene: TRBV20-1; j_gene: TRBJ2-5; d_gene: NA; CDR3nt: TGCAGTGCTAGGGGGTACCAAGAGACCCAGTACTTC; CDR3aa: CSARGYQETQYF
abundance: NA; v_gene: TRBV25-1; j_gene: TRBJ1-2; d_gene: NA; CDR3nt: TGTGCCAGCAGTTGGTCGACAGGTTATGGCTACACCTTC; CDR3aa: CASSWSTGYGYTF
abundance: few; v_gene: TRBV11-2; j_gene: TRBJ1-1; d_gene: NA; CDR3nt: TGTGCCAGCAGCCCTCGAGGGGCGATGGGGGGAATGAACACTGAAGCTTTCTTT; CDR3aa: CASSPRGAMGGMNTEAFF
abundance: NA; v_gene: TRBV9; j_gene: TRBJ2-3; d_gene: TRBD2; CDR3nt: TGTGCCAGCAGCACCCTAGGGCTAGCGGGGGGCACAGATACGCAGTATTTT; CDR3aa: CASSTLGLAGGTDTQYF
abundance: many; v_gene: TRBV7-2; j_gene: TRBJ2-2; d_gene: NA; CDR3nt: TGTGCCAGCAGCGTCCTCCCCGGCGCCGGGGAGCTGTTTTTT; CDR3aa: CASSVLPGAGELFF
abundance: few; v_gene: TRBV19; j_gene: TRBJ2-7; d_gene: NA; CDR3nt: TGTGCCAGTAGCCGCCGTACAGGTGTATCCTACGAGCAGTACTTC; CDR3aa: CASSRRTGVSYEQYF
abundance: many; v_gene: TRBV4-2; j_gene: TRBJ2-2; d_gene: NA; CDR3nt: TGTGCCAGCAGCCAAGATAATGCTAGAGTCGGGGAGCTGTTTTTT; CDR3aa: CASSQDNARVGELFF
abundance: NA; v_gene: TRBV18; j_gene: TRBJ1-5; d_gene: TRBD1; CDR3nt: TGTGCCAGCTCACGTGGGACAGCGGGGTATAGCAATCAGCCCCAGCATTTT; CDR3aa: CASSRGTAGYSNQPQHF
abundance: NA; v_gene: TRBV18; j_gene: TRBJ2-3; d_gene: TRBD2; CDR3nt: TGTGCCAGCTCACCACTCGGGGGGACTAGCACAGATACGCAGTATTTT; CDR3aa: CASSPLGGTSTDTQYF
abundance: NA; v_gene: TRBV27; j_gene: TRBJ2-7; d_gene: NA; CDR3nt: TGTGCCAGCAGTTTATCGAACGGCTACGAGCAGTACTTC; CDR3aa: CASSLSNGYEQYF
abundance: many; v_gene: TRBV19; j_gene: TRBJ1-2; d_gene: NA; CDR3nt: TGTGCCAGTTATAATTCGGGGACTTATGGCTACACCTTC; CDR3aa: CASYNSGTYGYTF
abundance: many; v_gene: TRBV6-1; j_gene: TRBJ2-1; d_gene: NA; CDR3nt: TGTGCCAGCAAAGACAGAAACAATGAGCAGTTCTTC; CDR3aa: CASKDRNNEQFF
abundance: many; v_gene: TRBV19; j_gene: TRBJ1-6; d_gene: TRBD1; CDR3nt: TGTGCCAGTAGTATAAGGACAGGAGGGCCACCCCTCCACTTT; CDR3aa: CASSIRTGGPPLHF
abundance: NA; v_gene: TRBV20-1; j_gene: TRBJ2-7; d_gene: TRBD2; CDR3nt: TGCAGTGCTACCTTGGGGACTAGCGGATACGAGCAGTACTTC; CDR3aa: CSATLGTSGYEQYF
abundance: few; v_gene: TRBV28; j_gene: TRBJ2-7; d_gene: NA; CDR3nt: TGTGCCAGCAGTCCGGGGGACATGGCTAGGCAGTACTTC; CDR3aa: CASSPGDMARQYF
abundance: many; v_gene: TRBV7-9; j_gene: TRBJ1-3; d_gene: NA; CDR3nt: TGTGCCAGCAGCTCCCGCAGAGGGATTTTGGAAACGGCTGGAAACACCATATATTTT; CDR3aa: CASSSRRGILETAGNTIYF
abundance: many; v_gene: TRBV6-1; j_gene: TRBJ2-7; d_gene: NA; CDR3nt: TGTGCCAGCAGTGAGGGGGGACTTCACGACCCCACCTACGAGCAGTACTTC; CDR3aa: CASSEGGLHDPTYEQYF
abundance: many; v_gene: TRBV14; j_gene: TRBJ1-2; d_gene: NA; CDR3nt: TGTGCCAGCAGCCAAGGTCGGGGGCCCCTGTTTGTCTACACCTTC; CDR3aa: CASSQGRGPLFVYTF
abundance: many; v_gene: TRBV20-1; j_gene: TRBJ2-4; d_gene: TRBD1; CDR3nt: TGCAGTGCTAGAAGGGGACAGGGGAGTTCCGGAGCCAAAAACATTCAGTACTTC; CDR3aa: CSARRGQGSSGAKNIQYF
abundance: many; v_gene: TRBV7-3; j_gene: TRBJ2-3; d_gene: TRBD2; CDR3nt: TGTGCCAGCAGCCCCGGGGGGGCGGGAGTCGAGGCAGATACGCAGTATTTT; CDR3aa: CASSPGGAGVEADTQYF
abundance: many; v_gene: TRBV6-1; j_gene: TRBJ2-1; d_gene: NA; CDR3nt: TGTGCCAGCAGTGTCTGGAAGAGCTCCTACAATGAGCAGTTCTTC; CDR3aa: CASSVWKSSYNEQFF
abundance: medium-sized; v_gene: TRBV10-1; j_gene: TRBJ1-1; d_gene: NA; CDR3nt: TGCGCCAGCAGGAACAGTAAGAACACTGAAGCTTTCTTT; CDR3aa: CASRNSKNTEAFF
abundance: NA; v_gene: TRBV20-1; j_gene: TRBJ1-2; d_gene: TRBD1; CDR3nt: TGCAGTGCTAGTGCCCAGATTTCGGCAGGGGGGGTTAGTAACTATGGCTACACCTTC; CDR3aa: CSASAQISAGGVSNYGYTF